This T cell receptor (beta chain) was sequenced for a study of blood T cell repertoires in COVID-19. Study information: Sites across the United States, Italy and Spain contributed samples from acute and convalescent COVID-19.

Authors' analysis steps: Amplification with reference gene primers provided the estimates of nucleated cell counts. Generated by immunoSEQ multiplex PCR, the TCRdb table keeps only in-frame clones and is missing some. From that table come the V and J calls and clone size; the DNA was used to work out D and trimming. The repertoire holds 250,000 or so clones, with approximately 88% as singletons. CDR1 and CDR2 (germline): MNHEY, SVGAGI. The CDR3 has 16 amino acids. With 4 bases removed from V and 8 bases from J, the gap between germline ends came to 23 bases. Seattle's enrolled individuals joined amid active infection and were then monitored longitudinally.

The rearrangement joins TRBV6-5 to TRBJ1-2; perhaps TRBD1 as D (6 bases). The sequenced material came from peripheral blood. The sequence was collected from a woman aged 30 to 39 with COVID-19, enrolled during active disease. In nucleotides, the CDR3 is TGTGCCAGCAGTTGGGGGAGACAGGCCACGATGGGAGGCTACACCTTC. Its translation is CASSWGRQATMGGYTF.